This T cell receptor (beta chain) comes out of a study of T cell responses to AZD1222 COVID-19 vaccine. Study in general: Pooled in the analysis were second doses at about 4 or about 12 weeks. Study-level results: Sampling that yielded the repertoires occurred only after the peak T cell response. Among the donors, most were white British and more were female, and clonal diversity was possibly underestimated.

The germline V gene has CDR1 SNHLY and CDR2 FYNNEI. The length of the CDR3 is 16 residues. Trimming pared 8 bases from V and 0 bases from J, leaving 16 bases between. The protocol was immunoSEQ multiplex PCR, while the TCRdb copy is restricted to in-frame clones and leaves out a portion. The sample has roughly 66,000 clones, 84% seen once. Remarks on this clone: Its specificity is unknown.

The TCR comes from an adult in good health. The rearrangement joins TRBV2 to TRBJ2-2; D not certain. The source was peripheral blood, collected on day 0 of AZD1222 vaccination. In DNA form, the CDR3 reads TGTGCCAGCCCTACCTGTTGGGATTCGAACACCGGGGAGCTGTTTTTT. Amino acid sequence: CASPTCWDSNTGELFF.